One and the same sample provided the 26 T cell receptor beta chains below, sequenced in a study of CD8 T cells in ankylosing spondylitis. One entry per CDR3 protein results from TCRdb running MiXCR on the 5' RACE reads. The table lists roughly 280,000 distinct CDR3 sequences, around 19% of them singletons, with 7.8% in the top ten. Material for sequencing was blood, either unsorted or a sorted T cell fraction (not recorded which). These TCRs come from a male donor with ankylosing spondylitis or in good health (not recorded which).

The sample holds many counts of this clonotype. The chain carries TRBV27 and TRBJ1-5; D is possibly TRBD1 (5 bases). The V and J ends lost 6 bases and 7 bases respectively, with 10 bases between them. Per germline, CDR1 MNHEY and CDR2 SMNVEV (reference sequence). The CDR3 has 12 amino acids. The CDR3 loop is CASRRGGQPQHF. CDR3 bases: TGTGCCAGCAGAAGGGGAGGACAGCCCCAGCATTTT.

The chain links TRBV20-1 to TRBJ2-1; the match to TRBD2 covers 7 bases. This CDR3 region has 14 residues. After removal of 3 bases from V and 8 bases from J, the junction contained 10 bases not matched to a gene. CDR1 is DFQATT, CDR2 SNEGSKA, per germline (reference sequence). CDR3 sequence reads: CSASDGRAGHEQFF. The CDR3 bases are TGCAGTGCTAGTGATGGGAGGGCCGGGCATGAGCAGTTCTTC.

The chain employs TRBV15 and TRBJ2-3, with D perhaps TRBD2 (5 bases). V lost 2 bases and J lost 5, with 11 bases in between. The CDR3 length is 14 residues. Per germline, CDR1 LNHNV and CDR2 YYDKDF (reference sequence). The CDR3 DNA is TGTGCCACCAGCAGATTCCCCAGCGGAGATACGCAGTATTTT. Translating gives CATSRFPSGDTQYF. The full variable domain, rest sourced from reference TRBV15 and TRBJ2-3, is DAMVIQNPRYQVTQFGKPVTLSCSQTLNHNVMYWYQQKSSQAPKLLFHYYDKDFNNEADTPDNFQSRRPNTSFCFLDIRSPGLGDTAMYLCATSRFPSGDTQYFGPGTRLTVL.

This clonotype has a count of ten or more. The chain uses TRBV12-3 or TRBV12-4 and TRBJ2-1; D is possibly TRBD2 (5 bases). CDR3 length: 13 amino acids. The V and J ends lost 4 bases and 6 bases respectively, with 10 bases between them. CDR3 nucleotide sequence: TGTGCCAGCAGTTCCTCTAGCCTCAATGAGCAGTTCTTC. Amino acids: CASSSSSLNEQFF.

This chain connects TRBV20-1 to TRBJ2-1, with 7 bases fitting TRBD2. Germline values: CDR1 DFQATT, CDR2 SNEGSKA (reference sequence). This CDR3 has 13 residues. V shed 6 bases and J 5 bases; nucleotides not matched to a gene: 7. The CDR3 DNA follows: TGCAGTGCCCTTGGCGGGAGCAACAATGAGCAGTTCTTC. Translation gives CSALGGSNNEQFF.

This clonotype was seen repeatedly, ten times or more. The chain links TRBV12-3 or TRBV12-4 to TRBJ2-1, with D possibly being TRBD2 (6 bases). Trimming removed 3 bases from V and 7 bases from J, with 7 bases in between. The CDR3 consists of 12 residues. CDR3: CASSFGGNEQFF. The CDR3, as DNA: TGTGCCAGCAGTTTTGGGGGGAATGAGCAGTTCTTC.

The V gene is TRBV6-1, the J gene TRBJ2-7; D not certain. V lost 2 bases to trimming and J lost 2 bases, with 13 bases between them. The CDR3 is 15 residues long. CDR1 and CDR2 from the germline V gene are MNHNS and SASEGT. CDR3 residues: CASSEPAVPPYEQYV. The CDR3 nucleotides are TGTGCCAGCAGTGAACCCGCGGTTCCCCCCTACGAGCAGTACGTC.

The V call is TRBV5-1, the J call TRBJ2-1, with 11 bases fitting TRBD2. This CDR3 region has 23 residues. The V segment lost 0 bases and the J segment 4 bases; nucleotides outside the gene matches: 24. Germline-derived CDR1 and CDR2 are SGHRS and YFSETQ. The DNA for the CDR3 is TGCGCCAGCAGCTTGGAAACTAGCGGGAGACAAGAGGGGTTCCTTCTCTCGTACAATGAGCAGTTCTTC. It translates to CASSLETSGRQEGFLLSYNEQFF.

This clonotype was seen many times. The chain combines TRBV20-1 with TRBJ1-4; D ambiguous. Looked up from germline, CDR1 is DFQATT and CDR2 is SNEGSKA (reference sequence). The CDR3 runs to 11 residues. Trimming took off 1 base at V and 3 bases at J, with 0 bases between the two ends. CDR3 in DNA: TGCAGTGCTAGAGCTAATGAAAAACTGTTTTTT. It specifies CSARANEKLFF.

There are a few counts of this clonotype. The chain employs TRBV9 and TRBJ1-1; 9 bases line up with TRBD1. The CDR3 runs to 16 residues. CDR1 is SGDLS, CDR2 YYNGEE, per germline. Trimming at V came to 0 bases and at J to 2 bases, leaving 5 bases not matched to a gene. The CDR3 region has the DNA TGTGCCAGCAGCGTAGCCGCCACAGGGGGCAACACTGAAGCTTTCTTT. It codes for CASSVAATGGNTEAFF.

This clonotype was detected many times. The chain couples TRBV9 to TRBJ1-5; no reliable D call. Per the germline V gene, CDR1 is SGDLS and CDR2 is YYNGEE. V lost 4 bases to trimming and J lost 5 bases, with 7 bases between them. The CDR3 sequence is 12 residues long. In DNA, the CDR3 is TGTGCCAGCAGCAAGGGTGATCAGCCCCAGCATTTT. Encoded protein: CASSKGDQPQHF.

This clonotype was counted a few times. This chain connects TRBV20-1 to TRBJ1-2; D gene unclear. This CDR3 has 12 residues. CDR1 DFQATT and CDR2 SNEGSKA come from the germline V gene (reference sequence). The V gene lost 1 base and the J gene lost 4 bases, with 7 bases spanning the gap. The CDR3, as DNA: TGCAGTGCTAGAGGCGGAATCTATGGCTACACCTTC. It is translated as CSARGGIYGYTF.

This clonotype was seen only once. The rearrangement links TRBV29-1 to TRBJ2-1; no clear D. This CDR3 has 10 amino acids. Germline V gives CDR1 SQVTM, CDR2 ANQGSEA. V was trimmed by 7 bases and J by 5 bases, leaving 6 bases between them. This CDR3 is CSAVDNEQFF. As DNA, the CDR3 is TGCAGCGCCGTAGACAATGAGCAGTTCTTC.

Only one count was recorded for this clonotype. The chain carries TRBV2 and TRBJ2-4; D unclear. Germline V gene data show CDR1 as SNHLY and CDR2 as FYNNEI. Trimming took 6 bases from V and 0 from J, leaving 12 bases between them. The length of the CDR3 is 15 residues. The CDR3 spells CASRDGRSAKNIQYF. Written as DNA, the CDR3 is TGTGCCAGCAGAGACGGCAGATCAGCCAAAAACATTCAGTACTTC.

A few counts support this clonotype. V gene TRBV15 combines with J gene TRBJ2-7; D not resolved. The CDR3 contains 14 residues. Germline assignment: CDR1 LNHNV and CDR2 YYDKDF (reference sequence). Trimming removed 0 bases at V and 4 bases at J, with 10 bases between. Here the CDR3 DNA reads TGTGCCACCAGCAGAGATGACACAGAGTACGAGCAGTACGTC. This encodes CATSRDDTEYEQYV.

The sample holds many counts of this clonotype. The chain has TRBV7-3 and TRBJ2-3, with D maybe TRBD1 (5 bases). With 1 base removed from V and 0 bases from J, the gap between germline ends came to 11 bases. CDR3 length equals 16 residues. The germline V gene has CDR1 SGHTA and CDR2 FQGTGA. This CDR3 is CASSLSWTQSTDTQYF. The CDR3 nucleotides read TGTGCCAGCAGCTTAAGTTGGACACAGAGCACAGATACGCAGTATTTT.

This clonotype appeared a few times. V is TRBV5-1 and J is TRBJ2-5, with 9 bases identical to TRBD2. V lost 4 bases and J lost 2; bases outside the gene matches: 9. This CDR3 has 16 residues. The germline V gene has CDR1 SGHRS and CDR2 YFSETQ. The CDR3 nucleotides read TGCGCCAGCAGCCCGTCACGACTAGCGGATCAAGAGACCCAGTACTTC. As protein: CASSPSRLADQETQYF.

There are a few counts of this clonotype. V is TRBV6-1 and J is TRBJ1-5, with D possibly being TRBD1 (6 bases). The V and J ends lost 6 bases and 4 bases respectively, with 13 bases between them. CDR3 size: 14 residues. The germline gives CDR1 MNHNS, CDR2 SASEGT. For the CDR3, the DNA is TGTGCCAGCAGATCGTCAGGGGAGAATCAGCCCCAGCATTTT. It is translated as CASRSSGENQPQHF.

For the CDR3, the DNA is TGTGCCACCAGTGATCCGGGACTAGCTCGGGACAATGAGCAGTTCTTC. It codes for CATSDPGLARDNEQFF. The chain recombines TRBV24-1 with TRBJ2-1; 9 bases map to TRBD2. The CDR3 spans 16 residues. CDR1 and CDR2 (germline): KGHDR, SFDVKD. Unmatched junction bases numbered 7, after V lost 3 bases and J lost 5 bases.

Many counts were recorded for this clonotype. This chain links TRBV11-1 with TRBJ2-5, with 9 bases lining up with TRBD2. The V gene end was trimmed by 5 bases and the J gene end by 4 bases; junction bases not matched to a gene: 11. This CDR3 is built from 16 residues. CDR1 and CDR2 from the germline V gene are SGHAT and FQDESV (reference sequence). CDR3 amino acids: CASSLQLAGSGETQYF. CDR3 coding DNA: TGTGCCAGCAGCCTCCAGCTAGCGGGATCTGGAGAGACCCAGTACTTC. Full variable domain (rest looked up from reference TRBV11-1 and TRBJ2-5): EAEVAQSPRYKITEKSQAVAFWCDPISGHATLYWYRQILGQGPELLVQFQDESVVDDSQLPKDRFSAERLKGVDSTLKIQPAELGDSAMYLCASSLQLAGSGETQYFGPGTRLLVL.

This rearrangement joins TRBV12-3 or TRBV12-4 to TRBJ2-2; TRBD1 agrees at 9 bases. The ends lost 4 bases at V and 4 bases at J; junction bases unmatched: 4. The CDR3 spans 15 residues. The CDR3 bases are TGTGCCAGCAGTTGGACAGGGGTAGTCACCGGGGAGCTGTTTTTT. It is translated as CASSWTGVVTGELFF.

This chain links TRBV27 with TRBJ2-5; unclear D gene. Germline V gives CDR1 MNHEY, CDR2 SMNVEV (reference sequence). CDR3 length: 13 residues. The V and J ends lost 4 bases and 3 bases respectively, with 9 bases between them. The CDR3 here is CASSSELEETQYF. Here the CDR3 DNA reads TGTGCCAGCAGTTCCGAACTCGAAGAGACCCAGTACTTC.

The V gene is TRBV7-8, the J gene TRBJ2-2; 9 bases line up with TRBD2. V lost 5 bases to trimming and J lost 4 bases; unmatched junction nucleotides: 11. This CDR3 comprises 17 residues. Germline loops: CDR1 SGHVS, CDR2 FQNEAQ. CDR3 residues: CASSPRREGFATGELFF. Written as DNA, the CDR3 is TGTGCCAGCAGCCCCCGGCGGGAGGGGTTTGCCACCGGGGAGCTGTTTTTT.

This clonotype was seen many times. CDR3 DNA sequence: TGTGCCAGCAGTTACGAAGGGAGCAATCAGCCCCAGCATTTT. Encoded protein: CASSYEGSNQPQHF. The V and J genes are TRBV28 and TRBJ1-5; unclear D gene. Between the trimmed V and J ends, which lost 4 bases and 1 base, there was a span of 8 bases. The V gene's germline CDR1 is MDHEN and CDR2 SYDVKM. The CDR3 has 14 amino acids.

This clonotype was counted between two and nine times. V and J are TRBV4-2 and TRBJ2-1; 11 bases map to TRBD2. This CDR3 has 16 residues. Trimming took 4 bases from V and 4 from J; bases not matched to a gene: 6. The germline V gene has CDR1 LGHNA and CDR2 YNFKEQ. The CDR3 coding sequence is TGTGCCAGCAGCCCGATGACTAGCGGGACTTACAATGAGCAGTTCTTC. It specifies CASSPMTSGTYNEQFF.

This clonotype was observed many times. The CDR3 bases are TGTGCCAGCAGCCAAGATTGGACAGACAATGAGCAGTTCTTC. This encodes CASSQDWTDNEQFF. V gene TRBV3-1 combines with J gene TRBJ2-1, with a tentative D call TRBD1 (6 bases). Germline values: CDR1 LGHDT, CDR2 YNNKEL (reference sequence). CDR3 length: 14 residues. Trimming removed 0 bases from V and 5 bases from J, with 8 bases in between.